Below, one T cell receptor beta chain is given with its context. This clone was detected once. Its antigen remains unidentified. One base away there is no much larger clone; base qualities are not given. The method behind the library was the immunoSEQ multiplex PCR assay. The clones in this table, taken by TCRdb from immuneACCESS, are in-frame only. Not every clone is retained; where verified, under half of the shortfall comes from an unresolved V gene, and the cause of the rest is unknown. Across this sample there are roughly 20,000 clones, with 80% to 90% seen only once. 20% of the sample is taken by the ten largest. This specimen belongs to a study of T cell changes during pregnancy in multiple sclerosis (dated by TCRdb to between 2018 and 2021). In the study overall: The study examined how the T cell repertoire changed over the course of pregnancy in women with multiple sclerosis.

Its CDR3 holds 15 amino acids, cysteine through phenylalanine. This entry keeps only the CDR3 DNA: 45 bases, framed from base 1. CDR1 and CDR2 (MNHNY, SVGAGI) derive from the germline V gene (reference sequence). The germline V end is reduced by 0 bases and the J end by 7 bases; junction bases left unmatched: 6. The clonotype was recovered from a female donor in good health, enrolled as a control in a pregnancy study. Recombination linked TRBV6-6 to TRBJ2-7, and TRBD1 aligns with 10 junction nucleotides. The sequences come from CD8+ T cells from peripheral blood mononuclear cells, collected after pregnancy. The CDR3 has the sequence CASSYSGQGLREQYF. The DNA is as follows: TGTGCCAGCAGTTACTCGGGACAGGGGTTGAGAGAGCAGTACTTC.